The 10 T cell receptor beta chains in this list originate from one sample, sequenced in a study of blood T cell repertoires in COVID-19. The repertoire was sequenced with immunoSEQ multiplex PCR; TCRdb's copy has only in-frame clones and lacks some. The sample includes over 200,000 clones, about four fifths seen only once; the top ten take less than 2%. The specimen was PBMCs or T cells enriched from blood (not recorded which). These receptor sequences come from a man in his sixties who had recovered from COVID-19.

The chain joins TRBV6-5 to TRBJ2-5; TRBD1 agrees at 9 bases. CDR1 is MNHEY, CDR2 SVGAGI, per germline. This CDR3 has 16 amino acids. J was trimmed by 5 bases and V by 0 bases; bases with no gene match: 7. The CDR3 loop is CASSYSTGGWRETQYF. CDR3 sequence (DNA): TGTGCCAGCAGTTACTCCACAGGGGGCTGGCGTGAGACCCAGTACTTC.

The chain carries TRBV5-5 and TRBJ2-7; D not certain. The germline CDR1 and CDR2 sequences are SGHKS and YYEKEE (reference sequence). The germline V and J ends were trimmed by 0 bases and 3 bases, with 13 bases remaining between them. This CDR3 spans 15 amino acids. Here the CDR3 reads CASSLGWVTGYEQYF. For the CDR3, the DNA is TGTGCCAGCAGCTTGGGCTGGGTTACGGGCTACGAGCAGTACTTC.

The rearrangement joins TRBV28 to TRBJ1-1; D may be TRBD1 (5 bases). In germline, CDR1 is MDHEN, CDR2 SYDVKM. The CDR3 is 14 residues long. Trimming left V 6 bases short and J 4 bases short, with 15 bases between. The CDR3 DNA reads TGTGCCAGCAGCCGCCAGGGCTCCAGCACTGAAGCTTTCTTT. This sequence encodes CASSRQGSSTEAFF. Combining the CDR3 with reference TRBV28 and TRBJ1-1 gives the whole variable domain DVKVTQSSRYLVKRTGEKVFLECVQDMDHENMFWYRQDPGLGLRLIYFSYDVKMKEKGDIPEGYSVSREKKERFSLILESASTNQTSMYLCASSRQGSSTEAFFGQGTRLTVV.

The chain links TRBV27 to TRBJ1-1; D remains ambiguous. This CDR3 has 13 residues. Germline V CDR1 and CDR2: MNHEY, SMNVEV (reference sequence). V lost 2 bases to trimming and J lost 8 bases, with 12 bases between them. CDR3 coding DNA: TGTGCCAGCAGTTTAATTCTAGGAGGGGAAGCTTTCTTT. Translated: CASSLILGGEAFF.

The chain uses TRBV7-6 and TRBJ2-3; 8 positions agree with TRBD2. The CDR3 loop spans 16 amino acids. Germline lookup yields CDR1 SGHVS and CDR2 FNYEAQ. The V and J ends lost 1 base and 1 base, in that order; junction bases with no gene match: 4. The CDR3 protein is CASSLGVSGGTDTQYF. CDR3 nucleotide sequence: TGTGCCAGCAGCTTAGGGGTTAGCGGGGGCACAGATACGCAGTATTTT.

The rearrangement joins TRBV7-6 to TRBJ2-1; 8 bases agree with TRBD1. Germline CDR1 reads SGHVS; CDR2 reads FNYEAQ. The CDR3 covers 14 residues. Germline trimming cut 2 bases from V and 8 bases from J; bases unmatched to any gene: 5. The CDR3 region is CASSLLGTGYEQFF. The CDR3 region has the DNA TGTGCCAGCAGCTTACTAGGGACAGGTTATGAGCAGTTCTTC.

The DNA for the CDR3 is TGTGCCAGCAGCCCAAACATGAACACTGAAGCTTTCTTT. It yields the protein CASSPNMNTEAFF. The chain couples TRBV14 to TRBJ1-1; D call uncertain. V was clipped by 4 bases and J by 0 bases, with 6 bases between them. The CDR3 is 13 amino acids. Germline V gives CDR1 SGHDN, CDR2 FVKESK.

The table lists this clone with a count of one. The chain is built from TRBV11-3 and TRBJ1-1, with TRBD1 identical over 7 bases. The trim removed 2 bases at V and 7 bases at J, leaving 7 bases unmatched. Germline assignment: CDR1 SGHNT and CDR2 YENEEA. This CDR3 comprises 14 residues. The CDR3 DNA is TGTGCCAGCAGCTTATTCGGACAGGAGAGTGAAGCTTTCTTT. It specifies CASSLFGQESEAFF.

The CDR3 coding sequence is TGCGCCAGCAGCCAAGATTGGGCTCCCGAGGGCTATGGCTACACCTTC. As protein: CASSQDWAPEGYGYTF. The rearrangement links TRBV4-3 to TRBJ1-2; D ambiguous. Trimming removed 0 bases from V and 4 bases from J, with 15 bases in between. The germline V gene has CDR1 LGHNA and CDR2 YSLEER. The CDR3 has 16 residues.

In this sample, this clone turned up once. The chain is built from TRBV19 and TRBJ1-4; 8 bases line up with TRBD1. V lost 7 bases to trimming and J lost 4 bases; unmatched junction nucleotides: 8. Looked up from germline, CDR1 is LNHDA and CDR2 is SQIVND (reference sequence). This CDR3 has 15 amino acids. The CDR3 reads CASTTNGQGNEKLFF. CDR3 bases: TGTGCCAGTACTACCAATGGACAGGGTAATGAAAAACTGTTTTTT.